The present entry profiles one T cell receptor (beta chain) with its context. The antigen it recognizes is unknown. No base qualities exist here, and no much larger clone lies one base off it. CDR1 is given as LNHDA and CDR2 as SQIVND, both from the germline V gene (reference sequence). Taken from cysteine to phenylalanine, the CDR3 has 15 residues. Solely the CDR3 DNA is kept, with 45 bases framed from the first base. Here V drops 1 base and J drops 7 bases, and the junction holds 6 bases not matched to any gene. The cohort was made up of 500 to 850 healthy bone marrow donors. Cohort members were all nominally healthy when sampled, although unrecorded immune exposures were likely present. The donor tested CMV seronegative and was one of the 352 seronegative cohort members. A peripheral blood sample was provided by each donor, and peripheral blood mononuclear cells were used for TCR beta sequencing. The Qiagen DNeasy Blood Extraction Kit was used to extract genomic DNA from the blood cell samples.

The data were taken from a study of cytomegalovirus exposure and HLA in healthy donors (TCRdb year 2017). In the study overall: An earlier analysis of several hundred of the donors reported 250 to 300 Gb of sequence data and around 120 million unique TCR beta sequences from about 179 million T cells. Every repertoire in the discovery cohort had been generated on one and the same sequencing platform. Rather than using new phenotypic data, the later analysis identified candidate immune exposures from TCR beta sequences and from how often those sequences occurred across donors. The study used immunosequencing to profile the T cell repertoires of under 700 subjects and linked those repertoires to cytomegalovirus serostatus. Genome-wide SNP genotypes for about 65% of the roughly 700 donors were used in a later genetic analysis, which treated that subset as a discovery cohort. The aim of the study was to test whether cataloging public T cell receptors could identify signatures of past pathogen exposure. To study patterns of TCR occurrence, a later analysis re-analyzed previously published TCR beta repertoires from 666 donors and added high-resolution HLA genotyping. To decide whether each TCR beta V gene segment behaved as functional or pseudogenic, an earlier analysis of approximately 600 of the donors relied on high-throughput TCR beta sequencing. Among some 410 genotyped donors of the cohort, an average of approximately 240,000 unique TCR beta nucleotide sequences were sequenced per donor, roughly 20% of them non-productive. Four to six DR-DQ haplotypes were handled as single units for association and clustering, since linkage in the cohort was strong. Both class I and class II loci were covered by HLA typing, at four-digit resolution. Typing coverage varied by locus: roughly 620-630 donors for A, B, C, DRB1 and DQB1; some 520 for DQA1; about 590 for DPA1; roughly 450 for DPB1. Donor age, sex, ethnicity and CMV serostatus were collected together with the repertoire data. High-throughput TCR immunosequencing, statistical association of individual TCRs with disease status, and machine learning were combined to predict cytomegalovirus infection status. Roughly 300 gigabases of sequencing data and tens of millions of unique TCR sequences were included in an early release covering roughly 600 HLA-typed donors. A separate validation cohort of approximately 130 different subjects was used in addition to the roughly 670-subject first cohort. Among the roughly 400 genotyped donors, around 81% belonged to the genetic ancestry cluster associated with self-reported Caucasian donors. What the research found in general, with its limitations: In vitro tests confirmed that a few of the cytomegalovirus-associated TCR beta chains recognize cytomegalovirus antigens. In both the original and validation cohorts, the classifier was reported to diagnose cytomegalovirus status with high specificity and sensitivity. According to a later genetic analysis, donors in an Asian-associated ancestry cluster had fewer N-insertions in productive TCRs than the approximately 710-donor mean. Correlated functional status among segregating V segments might reflect linkage disequilibrium, but an unknown experimental factor could not be ruled out. The sequencing pipeline was judged likely to have produced a cluster of highly shared sequence variants as a technical artifact. Most TCR sequences were seen in very few donors, while some public TCRs were found in many individuals. Immune exposure information for the cohort was limited to CMV serostatus. The study listed 164 TCR beta chains as associated with cytomegalovirus. In a later analysis, HLA-associated TCR beta chains showed more clonal expansion and lower generation probabilities than non-associated chains that were equally common. Because counts were too low, roughly 18 rarely observed V segments, including chromosome 9 orphons, were left out of the earlier analysis of 500 to 650 of the donors. A further reported finding was that TCR beta sequences accurately predicted the HLA-A and HLA-B alleles for most subjects in the first cohort. Because the 87-base-pair reads could not distinguish some IMGT-functional V segments, including TRBV6-2 and TRBV6-3, those segments were excluded. A later analysis reported that several top co-occurrence clusters appeared linked to parvovirus B19, influenza, CMV and Epstein-Barr virus. According to a later analysis, most CMV-associated TCR beta chains appeared to be HLA-restricted, and the HLA associations seemed to be driven largely by CMV exposure. At a false discovery rate of 0.05, a later analysis linked approximately 18,000 TCR beta sequences to specific HLA alleles. When HLA alleles, especially DR and DQ, strongly co-occurred, attributing TCR associations to individual alleles was difficult. Sequencing depth was assumed to be roughly uniform across donors in the presence/absence analyses, though that assumption may not hold. In a later genetic analysis, a missense DCLRE1C variant was associated with V-gene and J-gene trimming of TCR beta chains, and the association was replicated in an independent cohort. This cohort had only TCR beta chains sequenced, and the lack of alpha or paired-chain data limited which features could be detected. Broadly in line with IMGT annotations, most TCR beta V segments showed up in productive rearrangements about 90% or about 30% of the time in an earlier analysis of roughly 590 of the donors. Because some donors lacked HLA typing at each locus, the association tests relied only on the typed subset. A later analysis found that TCR association rates varied across HLA loci, with DRB1 alleles showing the most associated TCRs and HLA-C alleles the fewest. The authors suggested that the approach could potentially be extended to other disease states and immunological phenotypes.

Library preparation used the immunoSEQ multiplex PCR assay. For the multiplex PCR, a mixture combining 60 forward primers for TCR Vbeta segments and 13 reverse primers for TCR Jbeta segments was used. The CDR3 region of rearranged TCR beta genes was amplified from genomic DNA by a multiplex PCR assay. The Illumina HiSeq System was used to sequence the amplified TCR beta libraries as 87-base-pair reads. In the paper's pipeline: Across the 600 to 700 repertoires, a later analysis counted 80 million or so unique TCR beta chains, roughly 11 million of which were shared by at least two donors. To remove PCR and sequencing errors, raw reads were error-corrected and collapsed into unique sequences using a nearest-neighbor algorithm that merged closely related sequences. V, D and J gene segments were assigned by aligning CDR3 sequences to IMGT reference sequences. For a sequence to be retained, at least a six-nucleotide match to both a V gene segment and a J gene segment was required. A rearrangement counted as productive if the CDR3 had no stop codons and remained in frame with V and J, and every other rearrangement counted as non-productive. Following IMGT convention, CDR3 was defined as the stretch from the second conserved V-encoded cysteine to the conserved J-encoded phenylalanine. In an earlier analysis of around 600 of the donors, sequences lacking an unambiguous match to a single V gene segment were excluded. In an earlier analysis of several hundred of the donors, V segments were called functional above 56.7% productive rearrangements and were called segregating when the between-donor standard deviation exceeded 5%. A statistical classification framework was built to diagnose cytomegalovirus status from the catalog of TCR beta chain sequences. In a later analysis, V and J genes were assigned by comparing TCR nucleotide sequences against IMGT/GENE-DB human TR gene sequences. Using the TCRdist pipeline, a later analysis assigned CDR3 sequences along with most-parsimonious VDJ recombination scenarios. In a later analysis, each TCR beta chain was defined by its CDR3 amino acid sequence together with its V-gene family, and reads lacking a unique V-gene family were excluded. As a way to deal with suspected cross-contamination and a sequencing artifact, a later analysis dropped approximately 590 nucleotide sequences that were highly shared and had low generation probability. For each public chain, a later analysis derived a clonal expansion index from normalized ranks of inferred template counts within each repertoire. In a later analysis, generation probabilities were computed with a VDJ recombination model fitted to out-of-frame rearrangements, and the resulting probabilities were checked against IGoR. Hypergeometric tests were used in a later analysis to score TCR-TCR, TCR-HLA and TCR-CMV co-occurrence, with a repertoire-size bias correction applied to the TCR pairs. To estimate false discovery rates, a later analysis permuted the HLA or CMV assignments 20 times. In a later analysis, co-occurring TCRs were grouped with DBSCAN, and TCRdist sequence similarity was added when clustering was performed within HLA-allele-positive subsets. For co-occurrence clustering, repertoires with fewer than 30,000 or more than 120,000 public chains were excluded, along with 5 or 6 repertoires with anomalous nucleotide sharing. TCRdb took over this immuneACCESS table, retaining in-frame rearrangements with V and J assigned. Such tables are incomplete; in checked studies, under half of the missing clones stem from an unresolved V gene, and the remainder is unexplained. V and J calls and clone size are those listed in that table; D and trimming were worked out from the DNA. A total of around 180,000 clones appear in this sample, almost 85% of them only once. Jointly, the top ten make up approximately 0.26% of the sample.

This receptor chain uses TRBV19 and TRBJ1-5; 8 bases in the middle match TRBD1. This TCR was recovered from a boy younger than 18 in good health and CMV-seronegative. Sequencing used PBMCs. The nucleotide sequence reads TGTGCCAGTAGTATAGGGCAGGGGGCTCGGCAGCCCCAGCATTTT. This translates into CASSIGQGARQPQHF.